This T cell receptor (beta chain) derives from a study of CD8 T cells in Susac syndrome. Looking at the study overall: Sequencing included Susac syndrome patients, roughly six of them with active disease and roughly eight in remission.

Reverse transcription of about 0.5 to 1 ug RNA used random hexamers. TCRdb reanalysed the immunoSEQ multiplex PCR reads using MiXCR and keeps one entry per CDR3 protein. The sample lists 95,000 to 150,000 distinct CDR3 sequences, roughly 94% seen once, with roughly 0.29% in the top ten. Notes on this clonotype: What it binds is not known.

CD8+ and CD4+ T cells from blood underwent TCR beta sequencing. Under recently defined diagnostic criteria, the patients with Susac syndrome qualified as having definite or probable disease. CDR3 length: 14 amino acids. CDR1 and CDR2 (germline): MNHEY, SVGEGT. The V gene end was trimmed by 2 bases and the J gene end by 6 bases; junction bases not matched to a gene: 3. Overall study findings and caveats: Clonal expansion involving Susac CD8+ cells peaked in TEMRA cells and active patients.

The chain uses TRBV6-2 or TRBV6-3 and TRBJ2-4, with TRBD2 matching 8 bases. The TCR comes from a human donor with Susac syndrome. Sample: CD8+ T cells from PBMCs. The CDR3 loop reads CASSYMAGGNIQYF. The CDR3 DNA follows: TGTGCCAGCAGTTACATGGCGGGGGGAAACATTCAGTACTTC.